The 16 T cell receptor beta chains below all came from one sample that was sequenced in a study of blood T cell repertoires in COVID-19 (dated by TCRdb to about 2020). Library preparation employed the immunoSEQ multiplex PCR assay. As stored in TCRdb, this immuneACCESS dataset retains in-frame rearrangements with V and J assigned. A fraction of the clones does not appear; measured against another copy, unresolved V genes explain less than half of the discrepancy, and the remainder lacks a known reason. Across this sample there are some 97,000 clones, with more than 70% seen only once. The ten biggest clones cover more than 10% of the sample. Sequencing used peripheral blood. The source of these receptors is a human donor in a cohort sampled during active COVID-19.

V and J are TRBV6-6 and TRBJ1-2; D is undetermined. The CDR3 runs 15 residues. CDR1 and CDR2 from the germline V gene are MNHNY and SVGAGI (reference sequence). Trimming pared 2 bases from V and 0 bases from J, leaving 10 bases between. In nucleotides, the CDR3 is TGTGCCAGCAGTTACGGGCGATTACCTAACTATGGCTACACCTTC. Translating gives CASSYGRLPNYGYTF.

The rearrangement joins TRBV4-3 to TRBJ2-3; TRBD2 agrees at 13 bases. The germline gives CDR1 LGHNA, CDR2 YSLEER. This CDR3 is 17 amino acids long. After removal of 4 bases from V and 2 bases from J, the junction contained 6 bases not matched to a gene. In nucleotides, the CDR3 is TGCGCCAGCAGCCCGAGGACTAGCGGGAGACCCACAGATACGCAGTATTTT. This codes for CASSPRTSGRPTDTQYF.

The chain carries TRBV24-1 and TRBJ2-3; 9 bases align to TRBD2. The trim removed 3 bases at V and 8 bases at J, leaving 11 bases unmatched. Germline V gene sequence: CDR1 KGHDR, CDR2 SFDVKD. The CDR3 consists of 16 residues. The chain's CDR3 is CATSDERGAGSGTQYF. In DNA form, the CDR3 reads TGTGCCACCAGTGATGAGCGGGGGGCCGGCTCGGGTACGCAGTATTTT.

The chain has TRBV7-9 and TRBJ1-1; weak D call: TRBD1 (6 bases). This CDR3 has 15 amino acids. Germline assignment: CDR1 SEHNR and CDR2 FQNEAQ (reference sequence). The V end lost 1 base, the J end lost 0 bases, and 9 bases lay between the germline ends. CDR3 region: CASSLVTGMNTEAFF. The CDR3 coding sequence is TGTGCCAGCAGCTTAGTTACAGGGATGAACACTGAAGCTTTCTTT. The variable domain in full, completed from reference TRBV7-9 and TRBJ1-1, reads DTGVSQNPRHKITKRGQNVTFRCDPISEHNRLYWYRQTLGQGPEFLTYFQNEAQLEKSRLLSDRFSAERPKGSFSTLEIQRTEQGDSAMYLCASSLVTGMNTEAFFGQGTRLTVV.

The V and J genes are TRBV10-3 and TRBJ2-5; 7 bases are shared with TRBD2. Germline assignment: CDR1 ENHRY and CDR2 SYGVKD. There are 13 residues in the CDR3. V lost 11 bases and J lost 2; bases outside the gene matches: 8. For the CDR3, the DNA is TGTGCCGCGAGGCGGGAGAGACAAGAGACCCAGTACTTC. It encodes CAARRERQETQYF.

J is TRBJ2-7 and V is TRBV9; D is possibly TRBD2 (5 bases). The CDR3 is made up of 15 amino acids. Germline V gives CDR1 SGDLS, CDR2 YYNGEE. With 0 bases removed from V and 4 bases from J, the gap between germline ends came to 14 bases. Here the CDR3 reads CASSVGPSSNYEQYF. In DNA form, the CDR3 reads TGTGCCAGCAGCGTAGGGCCTAGCAGTAATTACGAGCAGTACTTC.

The chain is built from TRBV2 and TRBJ2-4; a weak D match, TRBD2 (6 bases). The CDR3 runs 14 residues. Trimming removed 7 bases from V and 7 bases from J, with 17 bases in between. CDR1 and CDR2 from the germline V gene are SNHLY and FYNNEI. Here the CDR3 reads CASTEARAGNIQYF. The CDR3 coding sequence is TGTGCCAGCACCGAGGCAAGGGCGGGGAACATTCAGTACTTC.

The gene calls are TRBV5-5 and TRBJ1-5, with no clear D. The CDR3 loop spans 16 amino acids. From germline, CDR1 is SGHKS and CDR2 YYEKEE (reference sequence). The V end lost 3 bases, the J end lost 3 bases, and 16 bases lay between the germline ends. The CDR3 nucleotides read TGTGCCAGCAGCTCTGAGGGCGCCAGGTACAATCAGCCCCAGCATTTT. It translates to CASSSEGARYNQPQHF. The full variable domain, in which reference TRBV5-5 and TRBJ1-5 provide the parts outside the CDR3, is DAGVTQSPTHLIKTRGQQVTLRCSPISGHKSVSWYQQVLGQGPQFIFQYYEKEERGRGNFPDRFSARQFPNYSSELNVNALLLGDSALYLCASSSEGARYNQPQHFGDGTRLSIL.

The chain carries TRBV6-6 and TRBJ2-2; TRBD1 is a possible D gene (5 bases). CDR1 and CDR2 (germline): MNHNY, SVGAGI (reference sequence). V lost 4 bases and J 7 bases, leaving 10 bases between the germline ends. CDR3 length: 13 residues. CDR3 residues: CASSLDMSGELFF. The CDR3 DNA reads as TGTGCCAGCAGTTTGGACATGAGCGGGGAGCTGTTTTTT.

The chain carries TRBV6-5 and TRBJ2-7, with D unclear. From germline, CDR1 is MNHEY and CDR2 SVGAGI. This CDR3 has 11 amino acids. V lost 7 bases to trimming and J lost 1 base, with 5 bases between them. This CDR3 reads CASTRSYEQYF. For the CDR3, the DNA is TGTGCCAGCACTAGATCCTACGAGCAGTACTTC.

This chain links TRBV6-2 or TRBV6-3 with TRBJ1-2; D is uncertain. The CDR3 runs to 14 residues. Per the germline V gene, CDR1 is MNHEY and CDR2 is SVGEGT. V shed 2 bases and J shed 4 bases, with 11 bases lying between them. CDR3 nucleotide sequence: TGTGCCAGCAGTTACGAAGGCAGCGCCTATGGCTACACCTTC. Translating gives CASSYEGSAYGYTF.

V usage is TRBV11-2 and J usage is TRBJ1-2; 10 nucleotides align to TRBD1. The CDR3 is made up of 14 amino acids. Germline V gene data show CDR1 as SGHAT and CDR2 as FQNNGV. V shed 5 bases, J shed 7 bases, and the junction held 7 bases outside the gene matches. The CDR3 loop reads CASSLPTGGGGYTF. The CDR3 region has the DNA TGTGCCAGCAGCCTCCCGACAGGGGGCGGTGGCTACACCTTC.

V usage is TRBV6-5 and J usage is TRBJ2-7, with 7 bases that match TRBD1. Germline lookup yields CDR1 MNHEY and CDR2 SVGAGI. The CDR3 sequence is 14 residues long. V shed 6 bases, J shed 3 bases, and the junction held 8 bases outside the gene matches. CDR3 in DNA: TGTGCCAGCAGACCTCAACAGGGGAACTACGAGCAGTACTTC. This encodes CASRPQQGNYEQYF.

This rearrangement joins TRBV7-9 to TRBJ1-6, with TRBD1 as a possible D gene (6 bases). Germline V gives CDR1 SEHNR, CDR2 FQNEAQ (reference sequence). The CDR3 is made up of 15 amino acids. V lost 5 bases and J 9 bases, leaving 17 bases between the germline ends. This CDR3 reads CASSPTTGLTSPLHF. DNA for the CDR3: TGTGCCAGCAGCCCCACAACAGGGCTTACTTCACCCCTCCACTTT.

This CDR3 reads CASSQEGWQLSGNTIYF. For the CDR3, the DNA is TGTGCCAGCAGCCAAGAGGGCTGGCAGCTCTCTGGAAACACCATATATTTT. The V call is TRBV3-1 (or the pseudogene TRBV3-2), the J call TRBJ1-3, with unresolved D. The germline V gene encodes CDR1 LGHDT and CDR2 YNNKEL (reference sequence). Trimming cost V 0 bases and J 0 bases, with 12 bases left between them. This CDR3 region has 17 residues.

The V gene is TRBV2, the J gene TRBJ2-2; D may be TRBD2 (6 bases). V shed 7 bases and J shed 0 bases, with 15 bases lying between them. The CDR3 has 16 amino acids. CDR1 is SNHLY, CDR2 FYNNEI, per germline. CDR3 region: CASISILAANTGELFF. Written as DNA, the CDR3 is TGTGCCAGCATCTCGATACTAGCCGCGAACACCGGGGAGCTGTTTTTT.